Listed here are 21 T cell receptor beta chains from one sample, sequenced in a study of response to subunit inactivated influenza vaccine. A single record per CDR3 protein comes from TCRdb applying MiXCR to the RT-PCR reads. The profile shows about 480,000 distinct CDR3 sequences, 10% to 15% of them singletons. Source: PBMCs from blood, taken 45 days after vaccination. These receptors came from a middle-aged man who received an inactivated influenza vaccine.

V usage is TRBV10-3 and J usage is TRBJ2-7, with D tentatively TRBD1 (7 bases). The CDR3 spans 16 residues. Germline CDR1 reads ENHRY; CDR2 reads SYGVKD. Trimming pared 0 bases from V and 1 base from J, leaving 13 bases between. The CDR3 sequence is CAISESGRGESYEQYF. Written as DNA, the CDR3 is TGTGCCATCAGTGAGTCCGGCAGGGGGGAATCCTACGAGCAGTACTTC.

This clonotype was seen at least ten times. The J gene is TRBJ2-3, the V gene TRBV11-2, with no clear D. V lost 1 base and J lost 5, with 13 bases in between. Germline CDR1 reads SGHAT; CDR2 reads FQNNGV. This CDR3 has 15 amino acids. The CDR3 bases are TGTGCCAGCAGCTTAGTGGCCTCCCTCGGAGATACGCAGTATTTT. Protein: CASSLVASLGDTQYF.

This clonotype was seen a handful of times. The V gene is TRBV11-2, the J gene TRBJ1-1, with TRBD1 as a possible D gene (5 bases). The length of the CDR3 is 14 residues. Germline V gives CDR1 SGHAT, CDR2 FQNNGV. Trimming stripped 3 bases from V and 1 base from J, with 9 bases between. DNA of the CDR3: TGTGCCAGCAGCTTCGGGGCCCGGAACACTGAAGCTTTCTTT. Residues: CASSFGARNTEAFF.

This rearrangement joins TRBV20-1 to TRBJ2-1, with 7 bases identical to TRBD2. Trimming took 8 bases from V and 1 from J; bases not matched to a gene: 11. The CDR3 sequence is 15 residues long. Looked up from germline, CDR1 is DFQATT and CDR2 is SNEGSKA (reference sequence). The CDR3 DNA sequence: TGCAGTCCACGCGAGAGCGGGAAGTCCTACAATGAGCAGTTCTTC. This translates into CSPRESGKSYNEQFF.

The chain is built from TRBV3-1 and TRBJ2-7, with D perhaps matching TRBD1 or TRBD2 (5 bases each). With 3 bases removed from V and 2 bases from J, the gap between germline ends came to 14 bases. This CDR3 is 15 amino acids long. CDR1 is LGHDT and CDR2 is YNNKEL in the germline V gene (reference sequence). In DNA, the CDR3 is TGTGCCAGCAGCCACCCGCCGGGGCCTCCCTACGAGCAGTACTTC. Protein sequence: CASSHPPGPPYEQYF.

The DNA for the CDR3 is TGCAGTGCTAGAGCGGGAGGGGTAGGCACCGGGGAGCTGTTTTTT. It encodes CSARAGGVGTGELFF. The V gene is TRBV20-1, the J gene TRBJ2-2; 8 bases align to TRBD2. J gave up 4 bases and V 1 base, and 5 bases lay outside the gene matches. The germline CDR1 and CDR2 sequences are DFQATT and SNEGSKA (reference sequence). There are 15 residues in the CDR3.

This clonotype has a handful of counts. The gene calls are TRBV29-1 and TRBJ2-1; 11 bases align to TRBD1. The CDR3 covers 16 residues. Germline assignment: CDR1 SQVTM and CDR2 ANQGSEA. Trimming removed 5 bases from V and 5 bases from J; junction bases left unmatched: 11. CDR3 loop: CSVRRDRGWGDNEQFF. In DNA, the CDR3 is TGCAGCGTTCGAAGGGACAGGGGGTGGGGAGACAATGAGCAGTTCTTC.

The J gene is TRBJ2-2, the V gene TRBV5-1; no reliable D call. The length of the CDR3 is 19 residues. CDR1 is SGHRS and CDR2 is YFSETQ in the germline V gene. The V end lost 0 bases, the J end lost 1 base, and 19 bases lay between the germline ends. The DNA for the CDR3 is TGCGCCAGCAGCTTGGCCGCTTTAGGTTCGACCAGGAACACCGGGGAGCTGTTTTTT. Encoded protein: CASSLAALGSTRNTGELFF.

The rearrangement links TRBV9 to TRBJ2-1; possibly TRBD1 for D (6 bases). The CDR3 is 17 residues long. V dropped 0 bases and J dropped 6 bases, with 19 bases sitting between them. CDR1 is SGDLS and CDR2 is YYNGEE in the germline V gene. The CDR3 is CASSVGLQGKAGNEQFF. CDR3 coding DNA: TGTGCCAGCAGCGTAGGGCTCCAGGGGAAGGCAGGCAATGAGCAGTTCTTC.

The V and J genes are TRBV11-2 and TRBJ2-3; 7 bases agree with TRBD1. Per germline, CDR1 SGHAT and CDR2 FQNNGV. The length of the CDR3 is 15 residues. Losses at the gene ends were 1 base for V and 3 bases for J; bases not matched to a gene: 4. The CDR3: CASSLGRQGTDTQYF. In DNA form, the CDR3 reads TGTGCCAGCAGCTTAGGGCGACAGGGAACAGATACGCAGTATTTT.

This clonotype showed up just a few times. The chain combines TRBV28 with TRBJ2-7; possibly TRBD1 for D (6 bases). CDR1 and CDR2 (germline): MDHEN, SYDVKM. The CDR3 length is 14 residues. V was clipped by 3 bases and J by 2 bases, with 11 bases between them. The CDR3 coding sequence is TGTGCCAGCAGTTTCCACAGGGACCCCTACGAGCAGTACTTC. Translation: CASSFHRDPYEQYF.

This clonotype was detected a few times. The chain recombines TRBV7-9 with TRBJ1-2; no clear D gene. Per germline, CDR1 SEHNR and CDR2 FQNEAQ (reference sequence). The CDR3 has 15 amino acids. The ends were cut back, 0 bases at V and 0 bases at J, with 8 bases in the middle. CDR3 nucleotide sequence: TGTGCCAGCAGCTTAGCGCATGGGACTAACTATGGCTACACCTTC. Translation gives CASSLAHGTNYGYTF.

The sample holds many counts of this clonotype. The J gene is TRBJ2-3, the V gene TRBV27, with D perhaps TRBD1 or TRBD2 (5 bases each). The germline CDR1 and CDR2 sequences are MNHEY and SMNVEV (reference sequence). The CDR3 loop spans 15 amino acids. V shed 4 bases and J shed 2 bases, with 13 bases lying between them. CDR3 amino acids: CASSSGTSLTDTQYF. CDR3 in DNA: TGTGCCAGCAGTTCTGGGACCTCTCTCACAGATACGCAGTATTTT.

The genes are TRBV5-1 and TRBJ1-1, with 7 bases matching TRBD1. Germline V gives CDR1 SGHRS, CDR2 YFSETQ. Trimming took 5 bases from V and 1 from J; bases not matched to a gene: 5. The CDR3 covers 14 residues. The CDR3 reads CASSGRDRNTEAFF. Written as DNA, the CDR3 is TGCGCCAGCAGTGGCCGGGACAGGAACACTGAAGCTTTCTTT.

This clonotype was counted many times. The junction departs from the called germline gene at one end, perhaps through a read error. This sequence joins TRBV5-1 and TRBJ1-5; 7 nucleotides align to TRBD1. The CDR3 runs 14 residues. From germline, CDR1 is SGHRS and CDR2 YFSETQ. The CDR3 spells CASSLGTGNQPQHF. For the CDR3, the DNA is TGTGCCAGCAGCCTTGGGACAGGCAATCAGCCCCAGCATTTT.

This clonotype was seen at least ten times. This chain joins TRBV24-1 and TRBJ2-7, with D unresolved. The germline gives CDR1 KGHDR, CDR2 SFDVKD. The CDR3 runs to 14 residues. The V and J ends lost 4 bases and 2 bases respectively, with 11 bases between them. The CDR3 region is CATSDTIWPYEQYF. CDR3 DNA: TGTGCCACCAGTGACACTATTTGGCCCTACGAGCAGTACTTC.

Written as DNA, the CDR3 is TGCGCCAGCAGCTTGTGGCAGGGGTCCGAGACCCAGTACTTC. This translates into CASSLWQGSETQYF. This sequence joins TRBV5-1 and TRBJ2-5, with D maybe TRBD1 (6 bases). Per the germline V gene, CDR1 is SGHRS and CDR2 is YFSETQ. CDR3 length: 14 residues. Trimming removed 1 base from V and 5 bases from J, with 12 bases in between.

This clonotype turned up a few times. This chain uses TRBV5-5 with TRBJ1-6; D remains ambiguous. This CDR3 has 14 residues. V lost 4 bases, J lost 4 bases, and 9 bases lay in between. CDR1 is SGHKS, CDR2 YYEKEE, per germline (reference sequence). In nucleotides, the CDR3 is TGTGCCAGCAGCCAACAGAATTATAATTCACCCCTCCACTTT. This codes for CASSQQNYNSPLHF.

This chain uses TRBV28 with TRBJ2-7; no clear D gene. V lost 2 bases to trimming and J lost 2 bases, with 7 bases between them. Germline CDR1 reads MDHEN; CDR2 reads SYDVKM. The CDR3 is 13 amino acids. CDR3 sequence reads: CASSLDAAYEQYF. Here the CDR3 DNA reads TGTGCCAGCAGTTTAGACGCAGCCTACGAGCAGTACTTC.

This clonotype was seen ten or more times. The gene calls are TRBV7-8 and TRBJ2-1, with D perhaps TRBD1 or TRBD2 (6 bases each). Per the germline V gene, CDR1 is SGHVS and CDR2 is FQNEAQ. The CDR3 runs 13 residues. Trimming stripped 4 bases from V and 7 bases from J, with 11 bases between. The CDR3 nucleotides are TGTGCCAGCAGCTCGGGGGCGTGGAATGAGCAGTTCTTC. Its translation: CASSSGAWNEQFF.

Only a few counts were recorded for this clonotype. V gene TRBV5-8 combines with J gene TRBJ2-2; no clear D gene. This CDR3 spans 15 amino acids. V dropped 5 bases and J dropped 2 bases, with 13 bases sitting between them. The V gene's germline CDR1 is SGHTS and CDR2 YDEGEE. The CDR3: CASSWGNINTGELFF. The CDR3 region has the DNA TGTGCCAGCAGTTGGGGAAACATAAACACCGGGGAGCTGTTTTTT.